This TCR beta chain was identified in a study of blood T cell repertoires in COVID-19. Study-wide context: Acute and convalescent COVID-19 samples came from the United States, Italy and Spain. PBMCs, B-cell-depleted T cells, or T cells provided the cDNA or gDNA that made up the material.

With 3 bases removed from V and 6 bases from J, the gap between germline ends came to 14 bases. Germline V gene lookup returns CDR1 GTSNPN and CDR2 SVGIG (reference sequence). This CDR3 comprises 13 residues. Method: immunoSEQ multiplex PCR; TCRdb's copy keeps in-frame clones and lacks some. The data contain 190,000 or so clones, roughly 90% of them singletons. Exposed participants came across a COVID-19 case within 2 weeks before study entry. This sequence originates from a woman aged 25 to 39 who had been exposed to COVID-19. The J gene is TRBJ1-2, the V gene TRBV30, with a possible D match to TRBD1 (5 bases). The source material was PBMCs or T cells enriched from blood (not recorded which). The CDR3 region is CAWSIGDWNGYTF. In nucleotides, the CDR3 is TGTGCCTGGAGCATAGGGGATTGGAATGGCTACACCTTC. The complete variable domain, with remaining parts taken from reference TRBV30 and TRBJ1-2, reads SQTIHQWPATLVQPVGSPLSLECTVEGTSNPNLYWYRQAAGRGLQLLFYSVGIGQISSEVPQNLSASRPQDRQFILSSKKLLLSDSGFYLCAWSIGDWNGYTFGSGTRLTVV.